These 8 T cell receptor beta chains came from one sample sequenced in a study of regulatory T cells in long-lasting Graves disease. This sample's time point: persistent/refractory GD, antithyroid drugs over 5 years with positive TRAb. From PBMCs, RNA was extracted and then used to make the TCR library. CDR3 regions were amplified by Arm-PCR using iRepertoire HTBI primers to build TCR beta libraries. TCRdb reanalysed the multiplex PCR reads using MiXCR and keeps one entry per CDR3 protein. The profile covers roughly 400,000 distinct CDR3 sequences, with 20% appearing a single time and around 21% taken by the ten largest. Specimen: peripheral blood mononuclear cells (PBMCs), collected when the disease was refractory, from a patient treated with antithyroid drugs. The source of these receptors is a female donor with Graves disease.

This clonotype was seen a few times. CDR3 loop: CASSRPLAGGTGELFF. The CDR3 nucleotides read TGTGCCAGTAGTCGCCCCTTAGCGGGAGGGACCGGGGAGCTGTTTTTT. V and J are TRBV19 and TRBJ2-2; 11 bases line up with TRBD2. The CDR3 spans 16 residues. With V trimmed by 5 bases and J by 5 bases, 7 bases remained unmatched. Germline CDR1 LNHDA, CDR2 SQIVND (reference sequence).

This clonotype appeared a few times. V usage is TRBV6-1 and J usage is TRBJ1-1, with D hard to call. This CDR3 is 14 amino acids long. Trimming pared 6 bases from V and 1 base from J, leaving 12 bases between. CDR1 is MNHNS, CDR2 SASEGT, per germline. CDR3 DNA sequence: TGTGCCAGCAGGGCCGCGGCAGCGAACACTGAAGCTTTCTTT. Translation: CASRAAAANTEAFF.

The chain employs TRBV13 and TRBJ2-5, with D possibly being TRBD1 (7 bases). Trimming left V 1 base short and J 5 bases short, with 14 bases between. CDR3 length equals 15 residues. CDR1 is PRHDT and CDR2 is FYEKMQ in the germline V gene (reference sequence). The DNA for the CDR3 is TGTGCCAGCAGCTTAGCCCCGACAGGGAGGGAGACCCAGTACTTC. It yields the protein CASSLAPTGRETQYF.

This clonotype was seen a handful of times. CDR3 protein: CASSFYRGHQHF. In DNA form, the CDR3 reads TGTGCCAGCAGCTTCTATAGGGGACACCAGCATTTT. This rearrangement joins TRBV6-1 to TRBJ1-5, with D possibly TRBD1 on 6 matching bases. The germline V gene has CDR1 MNHNS and CDR2 SASEGT. There are 12 residues in the CDR3. V was trimmed by 6 bases and J by 12 bases, leaving 15 bases between them.

The rearrangement uses TRBV7-9 and TRBJ2-7, with a weak D call TRBD1 (5 bases). The V and J ends lost 4 bases and 3 bases respectively, with 13 bases between them. In germline, CDR1 is SEHNR, CDR2 FQNEAQ (reference sequence). The CDR3 spans 14 residues. CDR3 sequence (DNA): TGTGCCAGCAGCTCAGGGTCCACACTCTACGAGCAGTACTTC. It translates to CASSSGSTLYEQYF. The variable domain in full, with the rest retrieved from reference TRBV7-9 and TRBJ2-7, is DTGVSQNPRHKITKRGQNVTFRCDPISEHNRLYWYRQTLGQGPEFLTYFQNEAQLEKSRLLSDRFSAERPKGSFSTLEIQRTEQGDSAMYLCASSSGSTLYEQYFGPGTRLTVT.

This clonotype was seen at least ten times. The rearrangement joins TRBV10-3 to TRBJ1-2; 7 bases map to TRBD1. Germline V gives CDR1 ENHRY, CDR2 SYGVKD. The CDR3 consists of 13 residues. V lost 4 bases, J lost 3 bases, and 2 bases stayed unmatched. The CDR3 loop reads CAISGDSDYGYTF. Written as DNA, the CDR3 is TGTGCCATCAGTGGGGACAGCGACTATGGCTACACCTTC.

This clonotype was seen at least ten times. The chain carries TRBV6-1 and TRBJ1-5; D is ambiguous. V lost 7 bases and J 7 bases, leaving 14 bases between the germline ends. Germline loops: CDR1 MNHNS, CDR2 SASEGT. The CDR3 length is 13 residues. CDR3 protein: CASTRVGGQPQHF. The CDR3 DNA is TGTGCCAGCACGAGAGTTGGCGGACAGCCCCAGCATTTT.

With regard to this clonotype: This probably arose from a read error, given a far larger clone one base away. The chain recombines TRBV27 with TRBJ1-4; the match to TRBD1 covers 10 bases. Germline V gives CDR1 MNHEY, CDR2 SMNVEV (reference sequence). The CDR3 spans 14 residues. CDR3 protein: CASCFGDRGEKLFF. CDR3 nucleotide sequence: TGTGCCAGCTGTTTTGGGGACAGGGGAGAAAAACTGTTTTTT.